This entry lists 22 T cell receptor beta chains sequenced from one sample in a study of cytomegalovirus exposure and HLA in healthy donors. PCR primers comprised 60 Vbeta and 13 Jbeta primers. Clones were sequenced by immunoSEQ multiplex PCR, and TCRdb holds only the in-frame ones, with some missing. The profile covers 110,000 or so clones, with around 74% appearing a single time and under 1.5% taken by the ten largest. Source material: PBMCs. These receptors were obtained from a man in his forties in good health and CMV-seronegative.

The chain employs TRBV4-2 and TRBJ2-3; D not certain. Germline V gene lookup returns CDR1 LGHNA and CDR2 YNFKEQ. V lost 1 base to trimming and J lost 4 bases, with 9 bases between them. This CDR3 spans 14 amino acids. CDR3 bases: TGTGCCAGCAGCCAAGTTGACAACCCAGATACGCAGTATTTT. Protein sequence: CASSQVDNPDTQYF.

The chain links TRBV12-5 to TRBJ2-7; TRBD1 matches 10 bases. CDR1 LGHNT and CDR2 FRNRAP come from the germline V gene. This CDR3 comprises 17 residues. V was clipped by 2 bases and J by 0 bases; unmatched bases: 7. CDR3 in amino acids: CASGLPTTGGFSYEQYF. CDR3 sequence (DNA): TGTGCTAGTGGTTTGCCCACGACAGGGGGCTTCTCCTACGAGCAGTACTTC.

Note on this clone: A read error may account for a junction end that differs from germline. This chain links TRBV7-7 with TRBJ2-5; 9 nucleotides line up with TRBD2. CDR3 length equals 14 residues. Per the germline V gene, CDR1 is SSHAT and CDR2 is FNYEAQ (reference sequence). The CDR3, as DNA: TGTGCTAGCAGCTTAGCTAGCGGGGAGGAGACCCAGTACTTC. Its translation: CASSLASGEETQYF.

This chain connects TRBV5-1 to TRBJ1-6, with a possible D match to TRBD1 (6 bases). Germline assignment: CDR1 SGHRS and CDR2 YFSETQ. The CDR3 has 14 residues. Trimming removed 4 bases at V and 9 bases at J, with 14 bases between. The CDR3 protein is CASSPRDISSPLHF. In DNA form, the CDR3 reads TGCGCCAGCAGCCCCCGGGACATAAGTTCACCCCTCCACTTT. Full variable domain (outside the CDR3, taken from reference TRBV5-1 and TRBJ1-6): KAGVTQTPRYLIKTRGQQVTLSCSPISGHRSVSWYQQTPGQGLQFLFEYFSETQRNKGNFPGRFSGRQFSNSRSEMNVSTLELGDSALYLCASSPRDISSPLHFGNGTRLTVT.

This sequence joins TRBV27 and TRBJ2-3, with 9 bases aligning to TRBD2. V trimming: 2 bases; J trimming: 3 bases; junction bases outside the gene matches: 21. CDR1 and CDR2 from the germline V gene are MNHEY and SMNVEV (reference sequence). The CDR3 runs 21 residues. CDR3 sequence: CASSLAGRRGLAGRQTDTQYF. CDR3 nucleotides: TGTGCCAGCAGTTTAGCGGGCCGGAGGGGGCTAGCGGGAAGGCAGACAGATACGCAGTATTTT.

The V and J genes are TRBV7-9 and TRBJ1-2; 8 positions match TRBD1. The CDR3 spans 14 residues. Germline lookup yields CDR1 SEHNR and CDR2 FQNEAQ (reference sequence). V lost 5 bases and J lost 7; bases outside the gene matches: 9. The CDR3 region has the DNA TGTGCCAGCAGCCCTACGACAGGGGTTAGTGGCTACACCTTC. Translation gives CASSPTTGVSGYTF.

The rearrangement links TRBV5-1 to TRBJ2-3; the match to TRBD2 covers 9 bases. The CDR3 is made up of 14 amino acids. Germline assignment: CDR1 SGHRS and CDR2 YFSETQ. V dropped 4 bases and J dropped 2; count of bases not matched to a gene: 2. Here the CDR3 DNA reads TGCGCCAGCAGCCTAGCGGGATCCACAGATACGCAGTATTTT. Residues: CASSLAGSTDTQYF.

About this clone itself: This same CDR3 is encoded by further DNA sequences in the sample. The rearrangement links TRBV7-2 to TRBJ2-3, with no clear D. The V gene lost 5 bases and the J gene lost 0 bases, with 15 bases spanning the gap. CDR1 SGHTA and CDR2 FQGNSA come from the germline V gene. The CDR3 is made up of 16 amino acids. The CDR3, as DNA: TGTGCCAGCAGCCTACGTCCAGGAAGCAGCACAGATACGCAGTATTTT. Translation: CASSLRPGSSTDTQYF.

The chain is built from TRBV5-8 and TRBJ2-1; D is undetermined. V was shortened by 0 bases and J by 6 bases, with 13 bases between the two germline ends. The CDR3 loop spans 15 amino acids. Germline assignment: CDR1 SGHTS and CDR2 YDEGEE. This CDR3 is CASSLAGEVTNEQFF. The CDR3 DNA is TGTGCCAGCAGCTTGGCCGGAGAAGTTACCAATGAGCAGTTCTTC.

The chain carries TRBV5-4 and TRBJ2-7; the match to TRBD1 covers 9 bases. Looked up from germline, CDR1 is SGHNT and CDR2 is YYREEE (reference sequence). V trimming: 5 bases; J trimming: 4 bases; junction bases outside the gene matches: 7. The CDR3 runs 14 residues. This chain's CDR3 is CASREGTGLYEQYF. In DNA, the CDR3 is TGTGCCAGCAGGGAGGGGACAGGGCTGTACGAGCAGTACTTC.

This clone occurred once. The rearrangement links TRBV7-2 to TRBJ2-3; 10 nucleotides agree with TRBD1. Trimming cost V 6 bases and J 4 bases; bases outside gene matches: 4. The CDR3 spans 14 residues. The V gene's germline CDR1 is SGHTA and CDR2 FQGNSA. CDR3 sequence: CASRGQGLPDTQYF. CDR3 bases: TGTGCCAGCAGGGGACAGGGGTTGCCAGATACGCAGTATTTT.

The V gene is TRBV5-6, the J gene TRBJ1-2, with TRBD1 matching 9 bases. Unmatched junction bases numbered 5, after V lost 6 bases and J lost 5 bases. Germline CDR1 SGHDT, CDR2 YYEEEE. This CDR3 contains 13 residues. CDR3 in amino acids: CASTQDRGYGYTF. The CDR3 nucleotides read TGTGCCAGCACCCAGGACAGGGGATATGGCTACACCTTC.

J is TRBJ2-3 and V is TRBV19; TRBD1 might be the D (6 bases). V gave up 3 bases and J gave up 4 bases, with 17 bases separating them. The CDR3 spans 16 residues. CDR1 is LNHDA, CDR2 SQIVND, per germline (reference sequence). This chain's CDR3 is CASSIVPGVFADTQYF. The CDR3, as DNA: TGTGCCAGTAGTATCGTCCCAGGGGTCTTTGCAGATACGCAGTATTTT.

The chain's CDR3 is CASSPGGNTGELFF. The CDR3 region has the DNA TGTGCCAGCTCACCCGGCGGGAACACCGGGGAGCTGTTTTTT. The V and J genes are TRBV18 and TRBJ2-2; D gene unclear. The germline gives CDR1 KGHSH, CDR2 LQKENI. The CDR3 sequence is 14 residues long. V was cut by 3 bases and J by 1 base, with 6 bases left in between.

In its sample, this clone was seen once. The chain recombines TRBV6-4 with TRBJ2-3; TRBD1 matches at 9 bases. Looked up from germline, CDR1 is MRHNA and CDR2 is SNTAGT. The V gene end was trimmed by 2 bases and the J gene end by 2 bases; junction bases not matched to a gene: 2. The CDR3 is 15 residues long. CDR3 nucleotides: TGTGCCAGCAGTGACGGGACAGGGCACACAGATACGCAGTATTTT. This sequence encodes CASSDGTGHTDTQYF.

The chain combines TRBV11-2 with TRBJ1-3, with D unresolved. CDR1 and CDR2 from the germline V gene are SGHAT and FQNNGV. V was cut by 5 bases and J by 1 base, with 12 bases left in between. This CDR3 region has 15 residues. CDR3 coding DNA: TGTGCCAGCAGCGCACAGCATACATCTGGAAACACCATATATTTT. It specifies CASSAQHTSGNTIYF.

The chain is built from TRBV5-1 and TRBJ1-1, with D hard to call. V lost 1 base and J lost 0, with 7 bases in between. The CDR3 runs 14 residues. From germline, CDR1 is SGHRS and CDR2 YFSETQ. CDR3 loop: CASSLTFVNTEAFF. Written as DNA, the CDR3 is TGCGCCAGCAGCTTGACTTTCGTGAACACTGAAGCTTTCTTT.

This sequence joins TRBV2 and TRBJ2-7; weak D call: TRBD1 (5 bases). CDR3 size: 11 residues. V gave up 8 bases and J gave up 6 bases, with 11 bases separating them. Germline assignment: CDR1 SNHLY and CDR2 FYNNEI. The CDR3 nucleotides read TGTGCCAGCTCCCCGCAGGGCGAGCAGTACTTC. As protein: CASSPQGEQYF.

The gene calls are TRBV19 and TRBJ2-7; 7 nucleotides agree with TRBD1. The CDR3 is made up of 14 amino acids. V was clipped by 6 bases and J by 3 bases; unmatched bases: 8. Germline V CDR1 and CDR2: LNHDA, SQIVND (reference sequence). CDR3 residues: CASRPTGSYYEQYF. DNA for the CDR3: TGTGCCAGTAGACCGACAGGGTCCTACTACGAGCAGTACTTC.

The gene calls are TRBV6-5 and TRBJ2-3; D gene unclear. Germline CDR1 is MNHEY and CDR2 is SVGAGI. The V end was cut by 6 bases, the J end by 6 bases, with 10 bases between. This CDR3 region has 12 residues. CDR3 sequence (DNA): TGTGCCAGCAGCCCGACGCGGGATACGCAGTATTTT. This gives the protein CASSPTRDTQYF.

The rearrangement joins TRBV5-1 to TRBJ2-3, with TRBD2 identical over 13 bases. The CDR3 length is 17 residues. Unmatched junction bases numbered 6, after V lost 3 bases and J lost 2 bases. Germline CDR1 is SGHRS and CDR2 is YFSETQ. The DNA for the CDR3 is TGCGCCAGCAGCTCGATCGGACTAGCGGGGGTCACAGATACGCAGTATTTT. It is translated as CASSSIGLAGVTDTQYF.

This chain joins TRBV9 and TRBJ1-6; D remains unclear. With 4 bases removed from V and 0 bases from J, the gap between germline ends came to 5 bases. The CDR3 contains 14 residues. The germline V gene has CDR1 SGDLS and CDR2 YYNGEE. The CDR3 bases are TGTGCCAGCAGCCCCAGCTCCTATAATTCACCCCTCCACTTT. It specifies CASSPSSYNSPLHF.